This T cell receptor (beta chain) derives from a study of cytomegalovirus exposure and HLA in healthy donors. Comments on this clone: The antigen remains unidentified.

A multiplex PCR was run with 60 Vbeta primers and 13 Jbeta primers. TCRdb's table, derived via immunoSEQ multiplex PCR, lists solely in-frame clones and lacks some. The table lists 95,000 to 150,000 clones, about 79% of them singletons. The CDR3 runs 12 residues. In germline, CDR1 is SQVTM, CDR2 ANQGSEA. V was clipped by 8 bases and J by 2 bases, with 12 bases between them. General study findings and limits: Rarity marked most TCR sequences, yet some public TCRs occurred in many donors. The analysis excluded some indistinguishable V segments, including TRBV6-2 and TRBV6-3. Only CMV serostatus was available as immune exposure information.

The V and J genes are TRBV29-1 and TRBJ1-2; unclear D gene. The clonotype was recovered from a man aged 45-60 years in good health and CMV-seronegative. What was sequenced was PBMCs. CDR3 in DNA: TGCAGCACGCGGACTACCAACTATGGCTACACCTTC. It translates to CSTRTTNYGYTF.